One and the same sample provided the 20 T cell receptor beta chains below, sequenced in a study of T cell responses to AZD1222 COVID-19 vaccine. Profiling relied on immunoSEQ multiplex PCR, and the TCRdb table lists in-frame clones only, not all of them. This repertoire shows about 150,000 clones, about 93% found once; its top ten account for less than 5.5%. The material was peripheral blood, obtained on day 0 of AZD1222 vaccination. The receptors stem from an adult in good health.

This clone has just a few counts. V and J are TRBV24-1 and TRBJ2-2; the match to TRBD1 covers 7 bases. Germline V gene lookup returns CDR1 KGHDR and CDR2 SFDVKD. The CDR3 is made up of 15 amino acids. Trimming removed 3 bases from V and 3 bases from J; junction bases left unmatched: 3. CDR3 nucleotides: TGTGCCACCAGTGATCCCGACAGGGACACCGGGGAGCTGTTTTTT. Translated, it gives CATSDPDRDTGELFF.

This chain connects TRBV23-1 to TRBJ1-1; D unclear. TRBV23-1 is given ORF status, its function remaining uncertain. This CDR3 is 14 amino acids long. Between the trimmed V and J ends, which lost 0 bases and 4 bases, there was a span of 9 bases. The CDR3 is CASSQSSPATEAFF. CDR3 sequence (DNA): TGCGCCAGCAGTCAATCGTCTCCGGCCACTGAAGCTTTCTTT.

The CDR3 nucleotides are TGTGCCACCAGCAGGCCCGGGTGGGACGATACGCAGTATTTT. Translating it yields CATSRPGWDDTQYF. The rearrangement links TRBV15 to TRBJ2-3, with D tentatively TRBD1 or TRBD2 (5 bases each). V was trimmed by 3 bases and J by 6 bases, leaving 13 bases between them. Per the germline V gene, CDR1 is LNHNV and CDR2 is YYDKDF (reference sequence). CDR3 length: 14 residues.

The chain is built from TRBV7-3 and TRBJ2-2; 8 nucleotides align to TRBD2. V trimming: 5 bases; J trimming: 1 base; junction bases outside the gene matches: 3. Germline assignment: CDR1 SGHTA and CDR2 FQGTGA. There are 15 residues in the CDR3. The CDR3 is CASSRSGGNTGELFF. CDR3 in DNA: TGTGCCAGCAGCCGAAGCGGGGGGAACACCGGGGAGCTGTTTTTT.

The rearrangement uses TRBV6-1 and TRBJ1-1, with D uncertain. Germline lookup yields CDR1 MNHNS and CDR2 SASEGT. Trimming pared 2 bases from V and 3 bases from J, leaving 10 bases between. The CDR3 runs 14 residues. The CDR3 DNA reads as TGTGCCAGCAGTGAAACCCCCGGGGACACTGAAGCTTTCTTT. It codes for CASSETPGDTEAFF.

The chain uses TRBV28 and TRBJ1-5; 9 bases map to TRBD1. Per the germline V gene, CDR1 is MDHEN and CDR2 is SYDVKM. The CDR3 consists of 17 residues. With 5 bases clipped from V and 7 bases from J, the junction kept 15 bases outside the gene matches. The CDR3 DNA is TGTGCCAGCAGTACCGGGACAGGGACGCAGGGAAACCAGCCCCAGCATTTT. Protein product: CASSTGTGTQGNQPQHF.

The V gene is TRBV9, the J gene TRBJ1-6; TRBD1 might be the D (5 bases). The germline V and J ends were trimmed by 0 bases and 8 bases, with 12 bases remaining between them. Germline CDR1 reads SGDLS; CDR2 reads YYNGEE. CDR3 size: 15 residues. This CDR3 is CASSVAGGSDSPLHF. CDR3 bases: TGTGCCAGCAGCGTAGCTGGGGGATCGGATTCACCCCTCCACTTT.

V usage is TRBV5-6 and J usage is TRBJ1-6; TRBD1 aligns across 7 bases. This CDR3 contains 15 residues. Germline trimming cut 0 bases from V and 8 bases from J; bases unmatched to any gene: 5. Germline V CDR1 and CDR2: SGHDT, YYEEEE. This chain's CDR3 is CASSLDRGGYSPLHF. The CDR3 DNA follows: TGTGCCAGCAGCTTGGACAGGGGTGGATATTCACCCCTCCACTTT. Looking up the rest from reference TRBV5-6 and TRBJ1-6 gives the full variable domain: DAGVTQSPTHLIKTRGQQVTLRCSPKSGHDTVSWYQQALGQGPQFIFQYYEEEERQRGNFPDRFSGHQFPNYSSELNVNALLLGDSALYLCASSLDRGGYSPLHFGNGTRLTVT.

V usage is TRBV5-1 and J usage is TRBJ2-5; the D gene is possibly TRBD1 (8 bases). This CDR3 comprises 16 residues. Looked up from germline, CDR1 is SGHRS and CDR2 is YFSETQ. V was pared by 4 bases and J by 5 bases, with 21 bases between. CDR3 DNA sequence: TGCGCCAGCAGCATAGGACAGGGAGGGATTGTGGAGACCCAGTACTTC. Protein sequence: CASSIGQGGIVETQYF.

The V gene is TRBV2, the J gene TRBJ2-1; D call uncertain. V lost 7 bases to trimming and J lost 6 bases, with 13 bases between them. Per germline, CDR1 SNHLY and CDR2 FYNNEI. The CDR3 loop spans 13 amino acids. The CDR3 protein is CASNAGPGNEQFF. In DNA, the CDR3 is TGTGCCAGCAACGCAGGCCCAGGCAATGAGCAGTTCTTC.

This chain connects TRBV11-2 to TRBJ2-1; D may be TRBD1 (5 bases). The CDR3 loop spans 14 amino acids. The V gene lost 1 base and the J gene lost 4 bases, with 8 bases spanning the gap. CDR1 is SGHAT and CDR2 is FQNNGV in the germline V gene. The chain's CDR3 is CASSLVDKYNEQFF. The CDR3 bases are TGTGCCAGCAGCTTAGTGGACAAGTACAATGAGCAGTTCTTC.

Concerning this clone itself: The junction departs from the called germline gene at one end, perhaps through a read error. The chain carries TRBV3-1 (or the pseudogene TRBV3-2) and TRBJ2-1; D ambiguous. This CDR3 contains 17 residues. Germline V gene lookup returns CDR1 LGHDT and CDR2 YNNKEL (reference sequence). The CDR3 protein is CASSQDPGRSSYSEQFF. CDR3 DNA sequence: TGTGCCAGCAGCCAAGATCCTGGACGGAGCTCCTACAGTGAGCAGTTCTTC.

The chain has TRBV6-2 or TRBV6-3 and TRBJ1-2, with TRBD1 matching over 7 bases. Germline V gene sequence: CDR1 MNHEY, CDR2 SVGEGT. CDR3 length: 13 residues. V lost 5 bases, J lost 4 bases, and 4 bases stayed unmatched. CDR3 DNA: TGTGCCAGCAGTCCCGGGACAGTCTATGGCTACACCTTC. Translation gives CASSPGTVYGYTF.

The chain's CDR3 is CASGRDLGRDSPLHF. CDR3 DNA: TGTGCTAGTGGCCGGGACCTAGGCAGGGATTCACCCCTCCACTTT. The V call is TRBV12-5, the J call TRBJ1-6, with TRBD1 as a possible D gene (5 bases). The germline V gene has CDR1 LGHNT and CDR2 FRNRAP. The CDR3 is made up of 15 amino acids. Trimming shortened V by 6 bases and J by 8 bases, and 17 bases separated the two germline ends.

V usage is TRBV6-1 and J usage is TRBJ2-1; TRBD1 might be the D (5 bases). Trimming removed 2 bases from V and 7 bases from J, with 9 bases in between. CDR1 is MNHNS and CDR2 is SASEGT in the germline V gene. This CDR3 is 13 amino acids long. Here the CDR3 DNA reads TGTGCCAGCAGTGAACACAGGCAAAATGAGCAGTTCTTC. The encoded protein is CASSEHRQNEQFF.

This clone showed up just once. The rearrangement joins TRBV7-2 to TRBJ1-6; D not resolved. Germline loops: CDR1 SGHTA, CDR2 FQGNSA. The CDR3 is 14 amino acids. V lost 1 base and J lost 10, with 11 bases in between. CDR3 amino acids: CASSLVRGQSPLHF. CDR3 nucleotides: TGTGCCAGCAGCTTAGTCAGAGGTCAATCACCCCTCCACTTT.

The V call is TRBV2, the J call TRBJ1-5; D remains unclear. CDR3 length: 14 amino acids. V lost 3 bases, J lost 0 bases, and 6 bases lay in between. Germline CDR1 is SNHLY and CDR2 is FYNNEI. The CDR3 protein is CASSDGNSNQPQHF. The DNA of the CDR3 is TGTGCCAGCAGTGACGGCAATAGCAATCAGCCCCAGCATTTT.

The chain employs TRBV2 and TRBJ1-2, with unresolved D. Per the germline V gene, CDR1 is SNHLY and CDR2 is FYNNEI. The V and J ends lost 7 bases and 12 bases respectively, with 18 bases between them. The CDR3 covers 12 residues. The CDR3: CASNAVGRPHTF. The CDR3 DNA reads TGTGCCAGCAATGCAGTCGGGCGACCCCACACCTTC.

This clone came up once. The chain is built from TRBV7-9 and TRBJ2-2; D gene ambiguous. Trimming removed 2 bases from V and 2 bases from J, with 6 bases in between. CDR1 and CDR2 from the germline V gene are SEHNR and FQNEAQ (reference sequence). The CDR3 sequence is 14 residues long. In nucleotides, the CDR3 is TGTGCCAGCAGCTTACGAGGAAACACCGGGGAGCTGTTTTTT. It translates to CASSLRGNTGELFF. Full variable domain (missing parts from reference TRBV7-9 and TRBJ2-2): DTGVSQNPRHKITKRGQNVTFRCDPISEHNRLYWYRQTLGQGPEFLTYFQNEAQLEKSRLLSDRFSAERPKGSFSTLEIQRTEQGDSAMYLCASSLRGNTGELFFGEGSRLTVL.

J is TRBJ2-5 and V is TRBV18, with a possible D match to TRBD2 (7 bases). Germline lookup yields CDR1 KGHSH and CDR2 LQKENI. V lost 6 bases and J lost 2, with 19 bases in between. This CDR3 has 16 amino acids. The CDR3, as DNA: TGTGCCAGCTCTCTCCGAGGGGGGGGCGCGCAAGAGACCCAGTACTTC. Its protein is CASSLRGGGAQETQYF.